This T cell receptor (beta chain) was identified during a study of T cells in Graves' hyperthyroidism and ophthalmopathy. Amplification of TCR beta CDR3 regions used RNA as the template. An initial round of RT-PCR targeting the TCR CDR3 relied on the HTBI primer set. TCRdb analysed the multiplex PCR reads with MiXCR anew, one entry per CDR3 protein. Of about 360,000 distinct CDR3 sequences detected, approximately 15% appear once; the ten largest clones hold less than 25%. This clonotype was seen many times. The V end was cut by 3 bases, the J end by 4 bases, with 8 bases between. CDR3 length: 12 residues. Germline loops: CDR1 SQVTM, CDR2 ANQGSEA.

This sequence was found in a man aged 25-45 years with Graves' hyperthyroidism that later progressed to Graves' ophthalmopathy. The specimen was blood. The rearrangement uses TRBV29-1 and TRBJ2-3; D is uncertain. CDR3 loop: CSVDPHSDTQYF. In DNA, the CDR3 is TGCAGCGTTGACCCCCATTCAGATACGCAGTATTTT.